Following are 25 T cell receptor beta chains from one sample sequenced in a study of blood T cell repertoires in COVID-19. Data came from immunoSEQ multiplex PCR; TCRdb stores just in-frame clones and leaves some out. The sample carries 110,000 or so clones, less than 85% recorded once. The sample consisted of peripheral blood. These TCRs come from a human donor in a cohort sampled during active COVID-19.

The CDR3 reads CASSDFFLAFF. The CDR3 bases are TGTGCCAGCAGTGATTTTTTTCTTGCTTTCTTT. This chain uses TRBV2 with TRBJ1-1; D is uncertain. Germline CDR1 is SNHLY and CDR2 is FYNNEI. This CDR3 is 11 amino acids long. Deletions cut 3 bases from V and 11 bases from J, with 10 bases between.

CDR3 DNA sequence: TGTGCCAGCAGACCGACAGGGGGCCGGGAGCAGTACTTC. This encodes CASRPTGGREQYF. The J gene is TRBJ2-7, the V gene TRBV6-5, with 10 bases lining up with TRBD1. The ends lost 6 bases at V and 7 bases at J; junction bases unmatched: 6. Germline V gene data show CDR1 as MNHEY and CDR2 as SVGAGI. The CDR3 spans 13 residues.

The genes are TRBV15 and TRBJ2-1, with D possibly matching TRBD2 (6 bases). The CDR3 extends over 19 amino acids. Germline V gives CDR1 LNHNV, CDR2 YYDKDF (reference sequence). V was clipped by 0 bases and J by 8 bases, with 26 bases between them. Written as DNA, the CDR3 is TGTGCCACCAGCAGAGATTTCCCCTATCAGGTGGGGGGTCACGATGAGCAGTTCTTC. Its protein is CATSRDFPYQVGGHDEQFF.

Within the sample, this clone is medium-sized. The J gene is TRBJ1-5, the V gene TRBV5-8; no reliable D call. The CDR3 length is 14 residues. CDR1 is SGHTS, CDR2 YDEGEE, per germline. The ends were cut back, 2 bases at V and 9 bases at J, with 15 bases in the middle. The CDR3 loop reads CASSFGGGPRPQHF. The DNA for the CDR3 is TGTGCCAGCAGCTTTGGCGGAGGCCCACGGCCCCAGCATTTT.

The chain links TRBV29-1 to TRBJ1-1; D possibly corresponds to TRBD1 (6 bases). V was cut by 6 bases and J by 0 bases, with 8 bases left in between. Germline lookup yields CDR1 SQVTM and CDR2 ANQGSEA. The CDR3 totals 12 residues. The CDR3 bases are TGCAGCGTCAGACAGGTGAACACTGAAGCTTTCTTT. This gives the protein CSVRQVNTEAFF.

The chain recombines TRBV19 with TRBJ1-3; 7 positions match TRBD1. CDR3 size: 16 residues. Germline loops: CDR1 LNHDA, CDR2 SQIVND (reference sequence). The ends lost 8 bases at V and 0 bases at J; junction bases unmatched: 10. CDR3 in DNA: TGTGCCAGTGGGAGACGACAGGGCTTCTCTGGAAACACCATATATTTT. It is translated as CASGRRQGFSGNTIYF.

The J gene is TRBJ1-5, the V gene TRBV6-5, with 7 nucleotides matching TRBD1. Germline trimming cut 7 bases from V and 6 bases from J; bases unmatched to any gene: 3. The CDR3 runs to 12 residues. Germline lookup yields CDR1 MNHEY and CDR2 SVGAGI. The CDR3 region has the DNA TGTGCCAGCACCCAGGGGGGTCAGCCCCAGCATTTT. Protein sequence: CASTQGGQPQHF.

V is TRBV2 and J is TRBJ2-6; D possibly corresponds to TRBD1 (6 bases). From germline, CDR1 is SNHLY and CDR2 FYNNEI. V was shortened by 1 base and J by 6 bases, with 10 bases between the two germline ends. The CDR3 extends over 15 amino acids. CDR3: CASSEGTVAANVLTF. The CDR3 DNA sequence: TGTGCCAGCAGTGAAGGGACAGTTGCGGCCAACGTCCTGACTTTC.

In its sample, this clone was seen a few times. Other DNA sequences from this sample encode an identical CDR3 as well. The rearrangement links TRBV7-2 to TRBJ1-5; the match to TRBD1 covers 9 bases. After removal of 1 base from V and 2 bases from J, the junction contained 0 bases not matched to a gene. Germline V gene sequence: CDR1 SGHTA, CDR2 FQGNSA. The CDR3 has 15 amino acids. The CDR3 DNA reads as TGTGCCAGCAGCTTAGGGGACAGGGGCAATCAGCCCCAGCATTTT. This sequence encodes CASSLGDRGNQPQHF.

This clone has a single count. The gene calls are TRBV5-1 and TRBJ2-1; 14 bases align to TRBD2. Germline CDR1 SGHRS, CDR2 YFSETQ. J lost 7 bases, V lost 4 bases, and 10 bases had no gene match. The CDR3 is 17 residues long. CDR3 sequence (DNA): TGCGCCAGCAGCCCCGGGACTAGCGGGGGTATTAGTAATGAGCAGTTCTTC. Protein product: CASSPGTSGGISNEQFF.

The chain joins TRBV4-1 to TRBJ2-6; 9 bases fit TRBD1. V dropped 6 bases and J dropped 4; count of bases not matched to a gene: 7. This CDR3 is built from 16 residues. Germline CDR1 and CDR2: MGHRA and YSYEKL. CDR3 residues: CASREGDRVGANVLTF. The CDR3 region has the DNA TGCGCCAGCAGGGAAGGGGACAGGGTCGGGGCCAACGTCCTGACTTTC.

The chain links TRBV29-1 to TRBJ2-7, with TRBD2 identical over 8 bases. With 0 bases clipped from V and 4 bases from J, the junction kept 5 bases outside the gene matches. Germline V gene lookup returns CDR1 SQVTM and CDR2 ANQGSEA. The length of the CDR3 is 14 residues. In DNA, the CDR3 is TGCAGCGTTGAAGACAGCGGGGGCCCTTACGAGCAGTACTTC. It translates to CSVEDSGGPYEQYF.

The sample holds a few counts of this clone. The V call is TRBV2, the J call TRBJ1-3, with TRBD1 identical over 10 bases. Trimming removed 6 bases from V and 2 bases from J; junction bases left unmatched: 4. The CDR3 spans 15 residues. CDR1 is SNHLY, CDR2 FYNNEI, per germline. CDR3 sequence reads: CASSPGTGAGNTIYF. CDR3 nucleotides: TGTGCCAGCAGCCCCGGGACAGGGGCTGGAAACACCATATATTTT. The full variable domain, with the rest looked up from reference TRBV2 and TRBJ1-3, is EPEVTQTPSHQVTQMGQEVILRCVPISNHLYFYWYRQILGQKVEFLVSFYNNEISEKSEIFDDQFSVERPDGSNFTLKIRSTKLEDSAMYFCASSPGTGAGNTIYFGEGSWLTVV.

This rearrangement joins TRBV5-1 to TRBJ1-2; 7 nucleotides agree with TRBD1. The J segment lost 3 bases and the V segment lost 4 bases, leaving 6 bases of the junction unmatched. The CDR3 spans 14 residues. Germline V gene data show CDR1 as SGHRS and CDR2 as YFSETQ. CDR3 sequence: CASSASTGDYGYTF. The CDR3 DNA sequence: TGCGCCAGCAGCGCGTCCACAGGGGACTATGGCTACACCTTC.

CDR3 region: CASSPGLAEYTDTQYF. The CDR3 DNA reads TGTGCCAGCAGTCCCGGACTAGCGGAATACACAGATACGCAGTATTTT. The chain combines TRBV3-1 (or the pseudogene TRBV3-2) with TRBJ2-3; 10 bases align to TRBD2. Germline CDR1 LGHDT, CDR2 YNNKEL (reference sequence). The CDR3 runs 16 residues. The J segment lost 2 bases and the V segment lost 6 bases, leaving 8 bases of the junction unmatched.

The V and J genes are TRBV10-3 and TRBJ1-5, with D perhaps TRBD1 (5 bases). Trimming took off 3 bases at V and 4 bases at J, with 7 bases between the two ends. From germline, CDR1 is ENHRY and CDR2 SYGVKD. The CDR3 covers 13 residues. The CDR3 coding sequence is TGTGCCATCAGTGAAGCAGGGAATCAGCCCCAGCATTTT. This translates into CAISEAGNQPQHF.

The CDR3 sequence is CASSLTGSYEQYF. The CDR3 region has the DNA TGTGCCAGCAGCCTAACAGGCTCCTACGAGCAGTACTTC. This chain links TRBV28 with TRBJ2-7; possibly TRBD1 for D (5 bases). From germline, CDR1 is MDHEN and CDR2 SYDVKM. Trimming pared 6 bases from V and 0 bases from J, leaving 9 bases between. The CDR3 contains 13 residues.

The chain uses TRBV4-1 and TRBJ1-1; no definite D call. Trimming took off 3 bases at V and 6 bases at J, with 11 bases between the two ends. Germline CDR1 MGHRA, CDR2 YSYEKL. CDR3 length equals 13 residues. The CDR3 loop is CASSHRSSAEAFF. The CDR3 DNA follows: TGCGCCAGCAGCCACCGCTCGTCGGCTGAAGCTTTCTTT.

The V call is TRBV9, the J call TRBJ1-5; D possibly corresponds to TRBD1 (6 bases). The CDR3 has 14 amino acids. Trimming removed 3 bases at V and 3 bases at J, with 10 bases between. Germline V gives CDR1 SGDLS, CDR2 YYNGEE. CDR3 amino acids: CASSAGASNQPQHF. CDR3 coding DNA: TGTGCCAGCAGCGCAGGGGCATCCAATCAGCCCCAGCATTTT.

In its sample, this clone was seen once. The chain is built from TRBV29-1 and TRBJ2-7; tentative D call: TRBD2 (6 bases). CDR3 length: 14 amino acids. Between the trimmed V and J ends, which lost 4 bases and 2 bases, there was a span of 15 bases. Germline-derived CDR1 and CDR2 are SQVTM and ANQGSEA. The CDR3 here is CSVVARGPPYEQYF. CDR3 DNA: TGCAGCGTTGTTGCGCGGGGACCCCCCTACGAGCAGTACTTC.

The chain carries TRBV18 and TRBJ2-7; TRBD1 agrees at 10 bases. The ends lost 6 bases at V and 2 bases at J; junction bases unmatched: 7. This CDR3 has 15 amino acids. Germline assignment: CDR1 KGHSH and CDR2 LQKENI. The CDR3 DNA follows: TGTGCCAGCTCCCCCGGGACAGGGGCCCCCTACGAGCAGTACTTC. Translated, it gives CASSPGTGAPYEQYF.

V is TRBV9 and J is TRBJ2-7; 11 bases are shared with TRBD2. V shed 3 bases and J 2 bases; nucleotides not matched to a gene: 4. The CDR3 has 15 amino acids. The germline V gene has CDR1 SGDLS and CDR2 YYNGEE. The CDR3 region has the DNA TGTGCCAGCAGCGCGGGACTAGCGGACGCCTACGAGCAGTACTTC. Its protein product is CASSAGLADAYEQYF.

V and J are TRBV5-1 and TRBJ2-1; D perhaps matches TRBD2 (5 bases). Germline V CDR1 and CDR2: SGHRS, YFSETQ. The CDR3 is 17 amino acids. The V gene lost 5 bases and the J gene lost 0 bases, with 18 bases spanning the gap. The CDR3 spells CASRDERSLGSYNEQFF. The CDR3 bases are TGCGCCAGCAGGGATGAGCGGAGCCTGGGCTCCTACAATGAGCAGTTCTTC.

This chain links TRBV2 with TRBJ1-2, with 7 bases identical to TRBD1. The CDR3 is 13 residues long. V shed 4 bases, J shed 4 bases, and the junction held 3 bases outside the gene matches. Germline loops: CDR1 SNHLY, CDR2 FYNNEI. CDR3 coding DNA: TGTGCCAGCAGTGGGGCAGGGGGCTATGGCTACACCTTC. Its protein is CASSGAGGYGYTF.

This rearrangement joins TRBV5-1 to TRBJ2-3; the match to TRBD2 covers 8 bases. Germline lookup yields CDR1 SGHRS and CDR2 YFSETQ. J lost 0 bases, V lost 2 bases, and 14 bases had no gene match. The CDR3 sequence is 19 residues long. In DNA form, the CDR3 reads TGCGCCAGCAGCTTACTCCCGGGGACTAGAATCCAAAGCACAGATACGCAGTATTTT. Encoded protein: CASSLLPGTRIQSTDTQYF.